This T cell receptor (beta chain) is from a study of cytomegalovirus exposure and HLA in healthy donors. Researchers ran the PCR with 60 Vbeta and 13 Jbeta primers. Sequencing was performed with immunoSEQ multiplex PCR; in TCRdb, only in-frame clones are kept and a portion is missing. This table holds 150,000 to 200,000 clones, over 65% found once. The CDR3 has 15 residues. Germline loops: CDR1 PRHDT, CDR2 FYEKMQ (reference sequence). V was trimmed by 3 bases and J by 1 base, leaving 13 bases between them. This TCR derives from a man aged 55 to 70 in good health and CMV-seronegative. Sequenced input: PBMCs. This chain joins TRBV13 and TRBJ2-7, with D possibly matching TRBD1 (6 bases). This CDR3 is CASSFYREKSYEQYF. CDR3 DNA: TGTGCCAGCAGCTTCTACAGGGAGAAATCCTACGAGCAGTACTTC.